The rows below give T cell receptor beta chains drawn from one sample of a study of long-term antiretroviral therapy in people with HIV. Libraries were prepared by immunoSEQ multiplex PCR; TCRdb keeps only in-frame clonotypes and omits some of them. The table has around 13,000 clones, 84% seen once; the top ten hold roughly 7%. The material was unsorted PBMCs, obtained 0.4 years after starting antiretroviral therapy. The receptors stem from a young man with HIV. Each CDR3 is given without its conserved first and last residue. Fields, in order: V gene, CDR3 protein.

TRBV19	ASSSGGGRTYEQY
TRBV30	AWRYGTGGVEAF
TRBV6-1	ASSGPNTGELF
TRBV29-1	SVEEWRTLNTEAF
TRBV5-1	ASSSSGAGDLGEQY
TRBV5-4	ASSRRALTRDREDEQY
TRBV21-1	ASSKASGRGGDTQY
TRBV6-1	ASSEGRYTEAF
TRBV4-3	ASSQDLLGAYEQY
TRBV14	ASSQDLTGELL
TRBV5-1	ASRSEVGATIYGYT
TRBV7-6	ASSFAGVDTEAF
TRBV5-6	ASSFRPYGDTQY
TRBV6-5	ASTLLAGSYNEQF
TRBV6-5	ASSYFGQGTDTQY
TRBV5-1	ASSSRQGDPGELF
TRBV4-3	ASSQELAQDYEQY
TRBV6-8	ASSPRSAAGQSDTQY
TRBV4-3	ASSPKQGPGSPLH
TRBV30	AWNVPPGRAF
TRBV19	ASSIGTATSSEQY
TRBV7-9	ASSPSGAAGEKLF
TRBV6-5	ASSQNRARNYEQY
TRBV10-1	ASSYRETGELF
TRBV7-3	ASSLTRIGGTEAF
TRBV19	ASSQLRTEAF
TRBV9	ASSAGLGARNEKLF
TRBV9	ASSVALGVSSTDTQY
TRBV9	ASSPGTPINYNEQF
TRBV5-6	ASSFGQGSEKLF
TRBV4-2	ASSQSGEGLF
TRBV12-5	ASGSDSRVGEQY
TRBV14	ASSPWGVQGIYGYT
TRBV7-9	ASSSRDTIYGYT
TRBV30	AWSVGPRSYT
TRBV10-1	ASSEYYSSGGSDEQY
TRBV28	ASSPSGQGAYEQY
TRBV13	ASSLVSRTILSYNEQF
TRBV10-3	AISESPGSGANVLT
TRBV9	ASSVEVSMNTEAF
TRBV21-1	ASSKAWNQPQH
TRBV9	ASSSPSGGLTGELF
TRBV7-2	ASSLVRAGVQFRYGYT
TRBV28	ATGPISSYNSPLH
TRBV11-2	ASSLGTQQF
TRBV19	ASSIGGGSYEQY
TRBV6-1	ASSEATLAKNIQY
TRBV15	ATSRDGGPQEKLF
TRBV19	ASSWAGGENQPQH
TRBV9	ASSVAEYNEQF
TRBV11-2	ASSGQGAREQF
TRBV7-9	ASSPQGSEKLF
TRBV5-1	ASSPGDRGNFEQY
TRBV5-1	ASRLGGTTNYGYT
TRBV28	ASSLTGLKPQH